This TCR beta chain was observed in a study of blood T cell repertoires in COVID-19. In assigning cohorts, the study relied on participant-reported clinical history. The V and J ends lost 6 bases and 6 bases respectively, with 11 bases between them. The CDR3 loop spans 13 amino acids. Germline CDR1 SGHTA, CDR2 FQGTGA. This table comes from immunoSEQ multiplex PCR, and its TCRdb copy is limited to in-frame clones, with some not included. The sample holds 150,000 to 200,000 clones; around 80% are singletons and the top ten take approximately 5.4%. The chain recombines TRBV7-3 with TRBJ2-2; possibly TRBD1 for D (6 bases). The sequencing input was PBMCs or T cells enriched from blood (not recorded which). This clonotype was obtained from a man in his forties who had recovered from COVID-19. The CDR3 protein is CASSSAGAGELFF. Written as DNA, the CDR3 is TGTGCCAGCAGTTCAGCAGGGGCCGGGGAGCTGTTTTTT.